The rows below give T cell receptor beta chains drawn from one sample of a study of OX40 agonist ivuxolimab in advanced cancers. The repertoire was sequenced with immunoSEQ multiplex PCR; TCRdb's copy has only in-frame clones and lacks some. This sample yields 45,000 to 65,000 clones, of which 81% are seen a single time; approximately 0.69% belongs to the top ten. The material sequenced was CD4+ or CD8+ T cells sorted from blood, taken in a trial of the OX40 agonist ivuxolimab. The receptors derive from an adult with an advanced solid tumor such as melanoma, head and neck, liver or kidney cancer. CDR3s include the opening cysteine and the closing phenylalanine or tryptophan. A D gene is named only where the DNA matches it firmly. Clone size is not always given. Where it is, it says once, few, many or a class for expanded clones.

V: TRBV6-5; D: NA; J: TRBJ2-5; size: NA; CDR3: CASSYGRIQETQYF; DNA: TGTGCCAGCAGTTACGGGCGGATCCAAGAGACCCAGTACTTC
V: TRBV7-9; D: NA; J: TRBJ1-1; size: few; CDR3: CASSFREGAEAFF; DNA: TGTGCCAGCAGCTTCCGCGAAGGGGCTGAAGCTTTCTTT
V: TRBV2; D: TRBD1; J: TRBJ1-5; size: NA; CDR3: CASGTGASGQPQHF; DNA: TGTGCCAGCGGGACAGGTGCTTCGGGTCAGCCCCAGCATTTT
V: TRBV7-9; D: NA; J: TRBJ1-2; size: NA; CDR3: CASSTELVGSGYTF; DNA: TGTGCCAGCAGCACAGAGCTGGTGGGGAGTGGCTACACCTTC
V: TRBV9; D: NA; J: TRBJ1-4; size: NA; CDR3: CASSQSAGGHGGYEKLFF; DNA: TGTGCCAGCAGCCAGAGTGCCGGGGGCCACGGCGGGTATGAAAAACTGTTTTTT
V: TRBV7-8; D: NA; J: TRBJ2-7; size: once; CDR3: CASSPPRQTYEQYF; DNA: TGTGCCAGCAGCCCGCCACGACAGACCTACGAGCAGTACTTC
V: TRBV6-5; D: TRBD1; J: TRBJ2-7; size: NA; CDR3: CASSSAGTGNYEQYF; DNA: TGTGCCAGCAGTTCAGCCGGGACAGGGAACTACGAGCAGTACTTC
V: TRBV6-1; D: NA; J: TRBJ1-1; size: NA; CDR3: CASSGWGGEAFF; DNA: TGTGCCAGCAGTGGATGGGGGGGCGAAGCTTTCTTT
V: TRBV7-2; D: NA; J: TRBJ2-1; size: NA; CDR3: CASSPGRSSVINEQFF; DNA: TGTGCCAGCAGCCCAGGACGAAGCTCAGTCATCAATGAGCAGTTCTTC
V: TRBV28; D: NA; J: TRBJ1-2; size: NA; CDR3: CASIQRADYGYTF; DNA: TGTGCCAGCATCCAGAGGGCGGACTATGGCTACACCTTC
V: TRBV11-3; D: NA; J: TRBJ2-7; size: NA; CDR3: CASNLLGNEQYF; DNA: TGTGCCAGCAACCTTCTGGGGAACGAGCAGTACTTC
V: TRBV11-3; D: NA; J: TRBJ1-2; size: NA; CDR3: CASSGDGFFDGYTF; DNA: TGTGCCAGCAGCGGGGATGGGTTCTTCGATGGCTACACCTTC
V: TRBV7-2; D: NA; J: TRBJ2-2; size: NA; CDR3: CASSPRGGVNNGELFF; DNA: TGTGCCAGCAGCCCCCGAGGTGGGGTAAACAACGGGGAGCTGTTTTTT
V: TRBV7-9; D: NA; J: TRBJ1-6; size: NA; CDR3: CASSPPRRLAAHSPLHF; DNA: TGTGCCAGCAGCCCTCCTCGGAGGCTTGCGGCCCATTCACCCCTCCACTTT
V: TRBV6-1; D: NA; J: TRBJ1-5; size: few; CDR3: CASSLQDSNQPQHF; DNA: TGTGCCAGCAGTTTACAGGATAGCAATCAGCCCCAGCATTTT
V: TRBV12-5; D: TRBD1; J: TRBJ2-2; size: NA; CDR3: CASGPGTAKGTGELFF; DNA: TGTGCTAGTGGCCCCGGGACAGCCAAAGGGACCGGGGAGCTGTTTTTT
V: TRBV11-1; D: NA; J: TRBJ1-6; size: few; CDR3: CASSLAPNSPLHF; DNA: TGTGCCAGCAGCTTAGCACCCAACTCACCCCTCCACTTT
V: TRBV15; D: TRBD1; J: TRBJ2-2; size: NA; CDR3: CATSREPGTALTGELFF; DNA: TGTGCCACCAGCAGAGAGCCCGGGACAGCGCTCACCGGGGAGCTGTTTTTT
V: TRBV11-1; D: TRBD2; J: TRBJ2-5; size: NA; CDR3: CASSLGLAGGLQETQYF; DNA: TGTGCCAGCAGCTTAGGGCTAGCGGGGGGCCTCCAAGAGACCCAGTACTTC
V: TRBV6-1; D: NA; J: TRBJ1-1; size: NA; CDR3: CASSERGNTEAFF; DNA: TGTGCCAGCAGTGAAAGGGGTAACACTGAAGCTTTCTTT
V: TRBV19; D: TRBD1; J: TRBJ2-4; size: NA; CDR3: CASTKSGTGANIAKNIQYF; DNA: TGTGCCAGTACTAAATCGGGGACAGGGGCCAATATAGCCAAAAACATTCAGTACTTC
V: TRBV5-4; D: TRBD2; J: TRBJ2-5; size: NA; CDR3: CASSPRGGGETQYF; DNA: TGTGCCAGCAGCCCGCGGGGGGGCGGGGAGACCCAGTACTTC
V: TRBV4-2; D: NA; J: TRBJ2-6; size: once; CDR3: CASSQGARRNGANVLTF; DNA: TGTGCCAGCAGCCAGGGGGCGCGGCGTAATGGGGCCAACGTCCTGACTTTC
V: TRBV29-1; D: NA; J: TRBJ2-7; size: NA; CDR3: CSVEPPGSHEQYF; DNA: TGCAGCGTTGAACCCCCGGGCAGCCACGAGCAGTACTTC
V: TRBV19; D: TRBD2; J: TRBJ2-3; size: NA; CDR3: CASTGRGGDTQYF; DNA: TGTGCCAGTACCGGGCGGGGGGGAGATACGCAGTATTTT
V: TRBV19; D: NA; J: TRBJ1-4; size: few; CDR3: CASSIVYEGELFF; DNA: TGTGCCAGTAGTATCGTGTATGAGGGGGAACTGTTTTTT
V: TRBV7-9; D: TRBD1; J: TRBJ2-5; size: NA; CDR3: CASSNGQGRYF; DNA: TGTGCCAGCAGCAACGGACAGGGCAGGTACTTC
V: TRBV6-5; D: TRBD2; J: TRBJ2-7; size: NA; CDR3: CASSLGGTRSEQYF; DNA: TGTGCCAGCAGTTTGGGTGGGACTAGGTCCGAGCAGTACTTC
V: TRBV6-5; D: NA; J: TRBJ1-5; size: NA; CDR3: CASSFSPGNQPQHF; DNA: TGTGCCAGCAGTTTCTCCCCTGGCAATCAGCCCCAGCATTTT
V: TRBV9; D: NA; J: TRBJ2-5; size: once; CDR3: CASSSGLQETQYF; DNA: TGTGCCAGCAGCTCGGGACTGCAAGAGACCCAGTACTTC
V: TRBV6-5; D: TRBD2; J: TRBJ2-7; size: few; CDR3: CASSRTSTGGYEQYF; DNA: TGTGCCAGCAGTCGCACATCAACCGGGGGGTACGAGCAGTACTTC
V: TRBV5-5; D: TRBD2; J: TRBJ2-1; size: NA; CDR3: CASSLALAGGQYNEQFF; DNA: TGTGCCAGCAGCTTGGCCCTAGCGGGGGGGCAGTACAATGAGCAGTTCTTC
V: TRBV6-1; D: TRBD1; J: TRBJ2-7; size: NA; CDR3: CASSETLRQGRDEQYF; DNA: TGTGCCAGCAGTGAAACCCTCCGACAGGGACGCGACGAGCAGTACTTC
V: TRBV28; D: TRBD2; J: TRBJ2-7; size: few; CDR3: CASSFERGGGSYEQYF; DNA: TGTGCCAGCAGTTTTGAGCGGGGGGGCGGTAGCTACGAGCAGTACTTC
V: TRBV5-1; D: NA; J: TRBJ2-1; size: NA; CDR3: CASSFGLAQEQFF; DNA: TGCGCCAGCAGCTTCGGACTGGCGCAGGAGCAGTTCTTC
V: TRBV7-9; D: TRBD2; J: TRBJ2-1; size: NA; CDR3: CASSSGTIYNEQFF; DNA: TGTGCCAGCAGCTCAGGGACTATTTACAATGAGCAGTTCTTC
V: TRBV19; D: TRBD1; J: TRBJ2-4; size: NA; CDR3: CASSILGGQGVNIQYF; DNA: TGTGCCAGTAGTATCTTGGGTGGGCAGGGGGTGAACATTCAGTACTTC
V: TRBV6-5; D: TRBD1; J: TRBJ2-5; size: NA; CDR3: CASSYAGTGAVETQYF; DNA: TGTGCCAGCAGTTACGCAGGGACAGGGGCTGTGGAGACCCAGTACTTC
V: TRBV7-8; D: TRBD2; J: TRBJ2-7; size: once; CDR3: CASSLGAGGIPYEQYF; DNA: TGTGCCAGCAGCCTCGGAGCGGGGGGTATCCCTTACGAGCAGTACTTC
V: TRBV5-4; D: TRBD1; J: TRBJ1-2; size: few; CDR3: CASSARTGGIYGYTF; DNA: TGTGCCAGCAGCGCCCGGACAGGGGGCATCTATGGCTACACCTTC
V: TRBV7-3; D: NA; J: TRBJ1-1; size: NA; CDR3: CASREVGVTEAFF; DNA: TGTGCCAGCAGAGAAGTTGGGGTCACTGAAGCTTTCTTT
V: TRBV15; D: NA; J: TRBJ2-7; size: few; CDR3: CATSRDGGRVRGEQYF; DNA: TGTGCCACCAGCAGAGATGGGGGCAGGGTCCGTGGCGAGCAGTACTTC
V: TRBV25-1; D: NA; J: TRBJ1-6; size: NA; CDR3: CASSGQGSSSPLHF; DNA: TGTGCCAGCAGTGGTCAGGGTTCCAGCTCACCCCTCCACTTT
V: TRBV11-2; D: NA; J: TRBJ2-7; size: few; CDR3: CASSSPRRGGEQYF; DNA: TGTGCCAGCAGCTCTCCCCGACGGGGCGGCGAGCAGTACTTC
V: TRBV7-2; D: TRBD2; J: TRBJ2-5; size: NA; CDR3: CASSPGLPQETQYF; DNA: TGTGCCAGCAGCCCGGGACTACCTCAAGAGACCCAGTACTTC
V: TRBV5-1; D: TRBD2; J: TRBJ2-7; size: once; CDR3: CASSAFSGGAGEQYF; DNA: TGCGCCAGCAGCGCGTTTAGCGGGGGGGCGGGCGAGCAGTACTTC
V: TRBV5-6; D: NA; J: TRBJ1-2; size: NA; CDR3: CASSLGAGLPNYGYTF; DNA: TGTGCCAGCAGCTTGGGTGCAGGACTGCCTAACTATGGCTACACCTTC
V: TRBV25-1; D: NA; J: TRBJ1-2; size: once; CDR3: CASSVGGDYGYTF; DNA: TGTGCCAGCAGTGTGGGGGGGGATTATGGCTACACCTTC
V: TRBV7-6; D: NA; J: TRBJ1-3; size: NA; CDR3: CASSPNRWRDTIYF; DNA: TGTGCCAGCAGCCCAAACCGGTGGCGGGACACCATATATTTT
V: TRBV9; D: NA; J: TRBJ1-2; size: NA; CDR3: CASSVGAGWSYGYTF; DNA: TGTGCCAGCAGCGTAGGAGCAGGGTGGTCTTATGGCTACACCTTC
V: TRBV6-1; D: NA; J: TRBJ2-6; size: NA; CDR3: CASSEAKAGANVLTF; DNA: TGTGCCAGCAGTGAGGCCAAGGCTGGGGCCAACGTCCTGACTTTC
V: TRBV20-1; D: NA; J: TRBJ1-1; size: NA; CDR3: CSALWDTEAFF; DNA: TGCAGTGCTCTTTGGGACACTGAAGCTTTCTTT
V: TRBV2; D: TRBD1; J: TRBJ1-4; size: NA; CDR3: CASSVFGQGAEKLFF; DNA: TGTGCCAGCAGTGTTTTTGGACAGGGGGCTGAAAAACTGTTTTTT
V: TRBV19; D: TRBD2; J: TRBJ2-1; size: NA; CDR3: CASSPSIGGGFYNEQFF; DNA: TGTGCCAGTAGCCCCTCAATCGGCGGGGGATTCTACAATGAGCAGTTCTTC
V: TRBV5-1; D: NA; J: TRBJ2-3; size: few; CDR3: CASSVLGTSTDTQYF; DNA: TGCGCCAGCAGCGTCCTCGGGACTAGCACAGATACGCAGTATTTT